What follows are 15 T cell receptor beta chains derived from one specimen sequenced in a study of Graves' ophthalmopathy and Graves' hyperthyroidism. Amplified TCR beta CDR3 regions were obtained using RNA transcripts as template. HTBI primers were used in a first-round RT-PCR, which preceded a second-round multiplex PCR. TCRdb ran MiXCR on the multiplex PCR reads and lists one entry per CDR3 protein. The sample records 500,000 to 700,000 distinct CDR3 sequences, about a fifth being singletons. What was sequenced was peripheral blood. The origin of the receptors is a woman younger than 30 with stable Graves' hyperthyroidism. Some clones in this sample may be carry-over from other donors' samples.

This clonotype was observed many times. This chain joins TRBV12-3 or TRBV12-4 and TRBJ1-1; D is unresolved. V gave up 6 bases and J gave up 1 base, with 12 bases separating them. The CDR3 totals 14 residues. The CDR3 coding sequence is TGTGCCAGCAGCCCGGAGGGAGGGAACACTGAAGCTTTCTTT. This codes for CASSPEGGNTEAFF.

This clonotype was counted ten times or more. The chain carries TRBV12-3 or TRBV12-4 and TRBJ2-7, with D uncertain. V was clipped by 4 bases and J by 3 bases, with 16 bases between them. The CDR3 runs 15 residues. CDR3 nucleotide sequence: TGTGCCAGCAGTTATTCCGGGCAGTATTACTACGAGCAGTACTTC. It specifies CASSYSGQYYYEQYF.

This chain uses TRBV27 with TRBJ1-1; D is uncertain. This CDR3 is 13 amino acids long. Between the trimmed V and J ends, which lost 3 bases and 3 bases, there was a span of 8 bases. Germline CDR1 and CDR2: MNHEY and SMNVEV (reference sequence). The CDR3: CASSFRPDTEAFF. The CDR3 region has the DNA TGTGCCAGCAGTTTCCGCCCTGACACTGAAGCTTTCTTT.

The sample holds a few counts of this clonotype. The J gene is TRBJ1-1, the V gene TRBV5-1; TRBD1 is a possible D gene (5 bases). CDR3 length: 14 residues. Germline V gene data show CDR1 as SGHRS and CDR2 as YFSETQ. V lost 5 bases, J lost 1 base, and 12 bases lay in between. Here the CDR3 reads CASRMTGENTEAFF. The DNA of the CDR3 is TGCGCCAGCAGGATGACGGGGGAGAACACTGAAGCTTTCTTT.

This clonotype was recorded at least ten times. V gene TRBV12-3 or TRBV12-4 combines with J gene TRBJ1-1, with TRBD1 as a possible D gene (5 bases). V was shortened by 7 bases and J by 2 bases, with 11 bases between the two germline ends. The CDR3 is 13 residues long. The CDR3 sequence: CASTRDSNTEAFF. In DNA, the CDR3 is TGTGCCAGCACCCGGGACTCCAACACTGAAGCTTTCTTT.

The V and J genes are TRBV7-9 and TRBJ1-1; weak D call: TRBD1 (5 bases). The CDR3 totals 15 residues. Germline values: CDR1 SEHNR, CDR2 FQNEAQ (reference sequence). V lost 7 bases to trimming and J lost 5 bases, with 20 bases between them. The CDR3, as DNA: TGTGCCAGCAAACCCCCCGGGGGGGGTGAAACTGAAGCTTTCTTT. Translating it yields CASKPPGGGETEAFF.

With regard to this clonotype: A much larger clone sits a single nucleotide away, making a read error possible. The rearrangement links TRBV19 to TRBJ1-5, with no clear D. The germline V and J ends were trimmed by 3 bases and 2 bases, with 11 bases remaining between them. The CDR3 is made up of 15 amino acids. Germline lookup yields CDR1 LNHDA and CDR2 SQIVND (reference sequence). The CDR3 sequence: CASSIGSGCNQPQHF. In DNA form, the CDR3 reads TGTGCCAGTAGTATCGGGTCGGGATGCAATCAGCCCCAGCATTTT.

This chain links TRBV13 with TRBJ1-3, with D perhaps TRBD1 (5 bases). The CDR3 covers 17 residues. The V end was cut by 6 bases, the J end by 1 base, with 19 bases between. The germline gives CDR1 PRHDT, CDR2 FYEKMQ (reference sequence). CDR3 sequence: CASSLPGLRISGNTIYF. CDR3 coding DNA: TGTGCCAGCAGTCTACCGGGGCTACGAATATCTGGAAACACCATATATTTT. The full variable domain, in which reference TRBV13 and TRBJ1-3 provide the parts outside the CDR3, is AAGVIQSPRHLIKEKRETATLKCYPIPRHDTVYWYQQGPGQDPQFLISFYEKMQSDKGSIPDRFSAQQFSDYHSELNMSSLELGDSALYFCASSLPGLRISGNTIYFGEGSWLTVV.

This clonotype was seen at least ten times. The chain employs TRBV5-1 and TRBJ1-6; 10 bases agree with TRBD1. CDR3 size: 15 residues. Trimming removed 0 bases from V and 10 bases from J; junction bases left unmatched: 4. Germline values: CDR1 SGHRS, CDR2 YFSETQ. CDR3 sequence: CASSLGPGQGSPLHF. In DNA form, the CDR3 reads TGCGCCAGCAGCTTGGGTCCGGGACAGGGGTCACCCCTCCACTTT.

Comments on this clonotype: Sequence at one end of the junction differs from germline and may be a read error. The chain carries TRBV6-1 and TRBJ2-5; D may correspond to TRBD1 or TRBD2 (5 bases each). The CDR3 contains 13 residues. CDR1 MNHNS and CDR2 SASEGT come from the germline V gene. The CDR3 DNA is TGTGTCAGCAAACGGGACCACCAAGAGACCCTGTACTTC. It codes for CVSKRDHQETLYF.

V usage is TRBV12-3 or TRBV12-4 and J usage is TRBJ2-7, with a possible D match to TRBD2 (6 bases). The CDR3 is 12 amino acids. With 5 bases removed from V and 5 bases from J, the gap between germline ends came to 10 bases. The CDR3 protein is CASSTEGHEQYF. CDR3 sequence (DNA): TGTGCCAGCAGTACGGAGGGACACGAGCAGTACTTC.

This clonotype has at least ten counts. The chain recombines TRBV20-1 with TRBJ2-6, with D possibly being TRBD1 (6 bases). The CDR3 is made up of 14 amino acids. The germline gives CDR1 DFQATT, CDR2 SNEGSKA (reference sequence). V lost 3 bases and J lost 0, with 6 bases in between. CDR3 in amino acids: CSARDSSGANVLTF. As DNA, the CDR3 is TGCAGTGCTAGGGACAGCTCTGGGGCCAACGTCCTGACTTTC.

This clonotype was seen ten or more times. V usage is TRBV11-2 and J usage is TRBJ2-6; 7 nucleotides align to TRBD1. Germline V gene lookup returns CDR1 SGHAT and CDR2 FQNNGV. V lost 4 bases to trimming and J lost 2 bases; unmatched junction nucleotides: 5. The CDR3 loop spans 16 amino acids. CDR3 sequence (DNA): TGTGCCAGCAGCTCAAGACAGGGTGCTGGGGCCAACGTCCTGACTTTC. This sequence encodes CASSSRQGAGANVLTF. The variable domain in full, completed from reference TRBV11-2 and TRBJ2-6, reads EAGVAQSPRYKIIEKRQSVAFWCNPISGHATLYWYQQILGQGPKLLIQFQNNGVVDDSQLPKDRFSAERLKGVDSTLKIQPAKLEDSAVYLCASSSRQGAGANVLTFGAGSRLTVL.

This clonotype was picked up many times. This rearrangement joins TRBV11-2 to TRBJ1-5; maybe TRBD1 (5 bases). CDR1 and CDR2 from the germline V gene are SGHAT and FQNNGV. The ends were cut back, 8 bases at V and 4 bases at J, with 12 bases in the middle. The CDR3 consists of 13 residues. The CDR3 spells CASGQGDNQPQHF. In DNA, the CDR3 is TGTGCCAGCGGCCAAGGGGATAATCAGCCCCAGCATTTT.

The rearrangement uses TRBV11-2 and TRBJ2-7; the D is unclear. Germline V gene sequence: CDR1 SGHAT, CDR2 FQNNGV. The CDR3 totals 12 residues. Deletions cut 1 base from V and 6 bases from J, with 7 bases between. The CDR3 DNA is TGTGCCAGCAGCTTAGGCTACCGCGAGCAGTACTTC. Its translation: CASSLGYREQYF.